Sequencing of this T cell receptor beta chain was carried out in a study of blood T cells in healthy people across ages. Across the whole study: About one barcoded beta molecule per two T cells came from capture by template switching. The study, taken as a whole, reports: PBMCs left unsorted prevented a conclusive naive versus antigen-experienced comparison. Compared with aged donors, long-lived donors showed fewer expanded clones, suggesting selection. Per million T cells, TCR beta diversity dropped about linearly as age rose.

Note on this clonotype: As yet, its antigen is unknown.

CDR1 is SEHNR, CDR2 FQNEAQ, per germline (reference sequence). The CDR3 extends over 15 amino acids. V was shortened by 4 bases and J by 10 bases, with 19 bases between the two germline ends. A second PCR, run for about 7 to 11 cycles, used a sample-barcoded 5' primer plus a J-beta primer mix. TCRdb re-derived calls from the 5' RACE reads in MiXCR, one entry per CDR3 protein. The sample carries around 1.5 million distinct CDR3 sequences, around 42% recorded once. The sequenced sample was blood. This clonotype was obtained from a woman aged 18-30 years in good health. The J gene is TRBJ1-4, the V gene TRBV7-9; TRBD1 might be the D (5 bases). The CDR3 protein is CASSSEQALGGKLFF. CDR3 DNA: TGTGCCAGCAGCTCAGAACAGGCCCTTGGGGGAAAACTGTTTTTT. Complete variable domain (other parts from reference TRBV7-9 and TRBJ1-4): DTGVSQNPRHKITKRGQNVTFRCDPISEHNRLYWYRQTLGQGPEFLTYFQNEAQLEKSRLLSDRFSAERPKGSFSTLEIQRTEQGDSAMYLCASSSEQALGGKLFFGSGTQLSVL.